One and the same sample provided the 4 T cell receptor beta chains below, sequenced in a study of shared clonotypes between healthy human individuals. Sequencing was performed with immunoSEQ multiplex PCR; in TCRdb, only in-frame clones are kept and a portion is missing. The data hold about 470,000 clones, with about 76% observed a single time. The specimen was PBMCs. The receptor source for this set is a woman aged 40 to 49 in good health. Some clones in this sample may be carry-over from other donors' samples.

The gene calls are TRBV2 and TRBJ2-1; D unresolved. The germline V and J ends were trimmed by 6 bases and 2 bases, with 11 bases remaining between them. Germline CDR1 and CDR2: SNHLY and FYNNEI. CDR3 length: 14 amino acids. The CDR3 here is CASSASGTYNEQFF. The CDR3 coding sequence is TGTGCCAGCAGCGCCTCCGGCACCTACAATGAGCAGTTCTTC.

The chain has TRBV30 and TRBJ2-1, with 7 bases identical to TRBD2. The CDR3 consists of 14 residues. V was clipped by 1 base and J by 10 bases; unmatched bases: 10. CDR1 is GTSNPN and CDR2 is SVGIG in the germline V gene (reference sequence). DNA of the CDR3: TGTGCCTGGAGTGAGAGCGGGATAGGTTGGGAGCAGTTCTTC. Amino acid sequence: CAWSESGIGWEQFF.

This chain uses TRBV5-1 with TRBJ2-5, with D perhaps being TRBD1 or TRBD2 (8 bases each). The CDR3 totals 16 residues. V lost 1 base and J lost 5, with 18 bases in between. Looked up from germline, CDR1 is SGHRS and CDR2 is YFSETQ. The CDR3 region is CASSLTSGTGGETQYF. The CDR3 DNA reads TGCGCCAGCAGCTTGACTAGCGGAACAGGGGGGGAGACCCAGTACTTC.

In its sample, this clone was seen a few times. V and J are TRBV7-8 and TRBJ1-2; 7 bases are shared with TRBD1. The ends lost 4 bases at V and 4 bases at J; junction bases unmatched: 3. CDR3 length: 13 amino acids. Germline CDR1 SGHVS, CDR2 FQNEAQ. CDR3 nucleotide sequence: TGTGCCAGCAGCTCGACAGGGCCCTATGGCTACACCTTC. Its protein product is CASSSTGPYGYTF.